Shown below are 16 T cell receptor beta chains from a single sample sequenced in a study of T cells in Graves' hyperthyroidism and ophthalmopathy. Amplified TCR beta CDR3 regions derived from RNA transcripts. Carried out on the TCR CDR3, a first-round RT-PCR used the HTBI primer set. TCRdb processed the multiplex PCR reads anew with MiXCR; each CDR3 protein has one entry. This sample carries more than 500,000 distinct CDR3 sequences, about 15% of them seen once, and the ten largest clones take less than 30%. The specimen sequenced was blood. The receptors were gathered from a woman aged 25 to 45 with Graves' ophthalmopathy.

This clonotype was seen repeatedly, ten times or more. This chain connects TRBV7-6 to TRBJ2-7; TRBD1 matches at 7 bases. Germline assignment: CDR1 SGHVS and CDR2 FNYEAQ. V was pared by 1 base and J by 6 bases, with 6 bases of the junction left unmatched. There are 14 residues in the CDR3. CDR3 in amino acids: CASSLEDRWGEQYF. Here the CDR3 DNA reads TGTGCCAGCAGCTTAGAGGACAGGTGGGGCGAGCAGTACTTC.

The chain recombines TRBV19 with TRBJ2-4, with D tentatively TRBD1 or TRBD2 (7 bases each). The V and J ends lost 6 bases and 3 bases respectively, with 15 bases between them. CDR1 and CDR2 from the germline V gene are LNHDA and SQIVND (reference sequence). The CDR3 is 15 residues long. The CDR3 spells CASSDQGGHKNIQYF. The CDR3 region has the DNA TGTGCCAGTAGCGACCAGGGGGGGCACAAAAACATTCAGTACTTC.

This clonotype was observed a handful of times. J is TRBJ1-6 and V is TRBV2; TRBD1 matches at 7 bases. In germline, CDR1 is SNHLY, CDR2 FYNNEI. V gave up 8 bases and J gave up 5 bases; unmatched junction bases: 9. The CDR3 runs 15 residues. The CDR3, as DNA: TGTGCCAGCGTCGGAGGCAGGGGGGATAATTCACCCCTCCACTTT. Encoded protein: CASVGGRGDNSPLHF.

The chain couples TRBV4-1 to TRBJ1-4; D gene unclear. The CDR3 covers 16 residues. From germline, CDR1 is MGHRA and CDR2 YSYEKL. Trimming shortened V by 0 bases and J by 8 bases, and 16 bases separated the two germline ends. Here the CDR3 reads CASSQETRGGLEKLFF. CDR3 in DNA: TGCGCCAGCAGCCAAGAGACTCGGGGAGGACTGGAAAAACTGTTTTTT.

There are many counts of this clonotype. The rearrangement joins TRBV20-1 to TRBJ2-3; no clear D gene. Germline CDR1 and CDR2: DFQATT and SNEGSKA (reference sequence). Trimming removed 2 bases from V and 7 bases from J, with 10 bases in between. The CDR3 sequence is 12 residues long. As DNA, the CDR3 is TGCAGTGCTAGAAACGGGCCCCATACGCAGTATTTT. Amino acid sequence: CSARNGPHTQYF.

Ten or more counts support this clonotype. This chain links TRBV2 with TRBJ2-1; 8 bases are a match to TRBD2. The germline V gene encodes CDR1 SNHLY and CDR2 FYNNEI. After removal of 6 bases from V and 0 bases from J, the junction contained 4 bases not matched to a gene. The CDR3 spans 15 residues. CDR3 nucleotide sequence: TGTGCCAGCAGAGCAAGCGGGAGCTCCTACAATGAGCAGTTCTTC. Translating it yields CASRASGSSYNEQFF.

The rearrangement uses TRBV5-1 and TRBJ1-2; D possibly corresponds to TRBD1 (5 bases). The V gene lost 1 base and the J gene lost 4 bases, with 20 bases spanning the gap. CDR1 SGHRS and CDR2 YFSETQ come from the germline V gene. The CDR3 is 17 amino acids. CDR3 residues: CASSLTLGTPAGYGYTF. The CDR3 bases are TGCGCCAGCAGCTTGACGCTTGGGACCCCGGCGGGCTATGGCTACACCTTC. The variable domain in full, completed from reference TRBV5-1 and TRBJ1-2, reads KAGVTQTPRYLIKTRGQQVTLSCSPISGHRSVSWYQQTPGQGLQFLFEYFSETQRNKGNFPGRFSGRQFSNSRSEMNVSTLELGDSALYLCASSLTLGTPAGYGYTFGSGTRLTVV.

The J gene is TRBJ2-3, the V gene TRBV4-2, with D unclear. This CDR3 comprises 16 residues. Trimming pared 1 base from V and 3 bases from J, leaving 14 bases between. From germline, CDR1 is LGHNA and CDR2 YNFKEQ. CDR3 amino acids: CASSQGTSGRTDTQYF. Here the CDR3 DNA reads TGTGCCAGCAGCCAAGGGACGAGTGGAAGAACAGATACGCAGTATTTT.

This clonotype was picked up a small number of times. This chain uses TRBV27 with TRBJ2-7; tentatively, D is TRBD1 (6 bases). The germline V gene has CDR1 MNHEY and CDR2 SMNVEV (reference sequence). The CDR3 has 15 residues. Trimming stripped 3 bases from V and 2 bases from J, with 14 bases between. This CDR3 reads CASSLYQGSPYEQYF. DNA for the CDR3: TGTGCCAGCAGTTTGTACCAGGGGTCCCCCTACGAGCAGTACTTC.

The rearrangement uses TRBV7-8 and TRBJ2-2, with D perhaps TRBD2 (6 bases). The V gene lost 5 bases and the J gene lost 4 bases, with 8 bases spanning the gap. Germline assignment: CDR1 SGHVS and CDR2 FQNEAQ. CDR3 length: 13 amino acids. CDR3 DNA sequence: TGTGCCAGCAGCCACGGGGGCACCGGGGAGCTGTTTTTT. Translating it yields CASSHGGTGELFF.

There are many counts of this clonotype. The chain combines TRBV7-2 with TRBJ2-5; 10 bases are a match to TRBD2. The junction had 8 bases not matched to a gene; V was cut back by 2 bases and J by 5 bases. CDR1 SGHTA and CDR2 FQGNSA come from the germline V gene. CDR3 length: 16 residues. CDR3 region: CASSLMVAGGAETQYF. The CDR3 DNA reads as TGTGCCAGCAGCTTAATGGTAGCGGGAGGTGCGGAGACCCAGTACTTC. The variable domain in full, completed from reference TRBV7-2 and TRBJ2-5, reads GAGVSQSPSNKVTEKGKDVELRCDPISGHTALYWYRQSLGQGLEFLIYFQGNSAPDKSGLPSDRFSAERTGGSVSTLTIQRTQQEDSAVYLCASSLMVAGGAETQYFGPGTRLLVL.

This clonotype has ten or more counts. CDR3: CASSQTPGNQPQHF. Written as DNA, the CDR3 is TGTGCCAGCTCTCAAACACCGGGCAATCAGCCCCAGCATTTT. The genes are TRBV28 and TRBJ1-5; no firm D call. V lost 8 bases and J lost 2, with 13 bases in between. The CDR3 runs 14 residues. Germline V gives CDR1 MDHEN, CDR2 SYDVKM.

This clonotype was seen a handful of times. The chain combines TRBV3-2 with TRBJ2-3; the table's D call, TRBD1, was not checked against the DNA. TRBV3-2 corresponds to a pseudogene. The CDR3 loop spans 17 amino acids. The CDR3 sequence: CASSPQALGRNTDTQYF. DNA for the CDR3: TGTGCCAGCAGTCCCCAAGCCCTAGGGCGGAACACAGATACGCAGTATTTT.

This chain uses TRBV7-9 with TRBJ1-2, with D perhaps matching TRBD1 (5 bases). CDR1 is SEHNR and CDR2 is FQNEAQ in the germline V gene (reference sequence). The V and J ends lost 4 bases and 2 bases respectively, with 11 bases between them. This CDR3 spans 14 amino acids. The CDR3 coding sequence is TGTGCCAGCAGCTCCGGGACGGAGAACTATGGCTACACCTTC. It translates to CASSSGTENYGYTF. The complete variable domain, with remaining parts taken from reference TRBV7-9 and TRBJ1-2, reads DTGVSQNPRHKITKRGQNVTFRCDPISEHNRLYWYRQTLGQGPEFLTYFQNEAQLEKSRLLSDRFSAERPKGSFSTLEIQRTEQGDSAMYLCASSSGTENYGYTFGSGTRLTVV.

This clonotype has ten or more counts. V gene TRBV5-6 combines with J gene TRBJ2-2, with 11 bases lining up with TRBD2. The junction had 2 bases not matched to a gene; V was cut back by 4 bases and J by 0 bases. The V gene's germline CDR1 is SGHDT and CDR2 YYEEEE. This CDR3 contains 16 residues. The CDR3 sequence is CASSLAGGTNTGELFF. As DNA, the CDR3 is TGTGCCAGCAGCCTAGCGGGAGGAACGAACACCGGGGAGCTGTTTTTT.

This clonotype was counted at least ten times. This chain connects TRBV12-3 or TRBV12-4 to TRBJ2-5, with TRBD1 matching over 10 bases. The CDR3 sequence is 19 residues long. J was trimmed by 5 bases and V by 6 bases; bases with no gene match: 21. The CDR3 DNA reads TGTGCCAGCAGATGGGGAACCGGGACAGGGGAAACCGCGGAGGAGACCCAGTACTTC. This gives the protein CASRWGTGTGETAEETQYF.